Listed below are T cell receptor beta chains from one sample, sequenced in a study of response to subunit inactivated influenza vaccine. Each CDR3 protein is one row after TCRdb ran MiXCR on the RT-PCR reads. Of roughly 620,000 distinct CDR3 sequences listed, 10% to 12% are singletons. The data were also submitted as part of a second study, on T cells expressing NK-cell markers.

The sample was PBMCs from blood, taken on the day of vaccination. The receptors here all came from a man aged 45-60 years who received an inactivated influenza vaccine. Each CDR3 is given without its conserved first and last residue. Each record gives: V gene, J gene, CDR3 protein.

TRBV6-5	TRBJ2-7	ASSYSNPGDLTYEQY
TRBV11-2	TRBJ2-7	ASSVSFLEQY
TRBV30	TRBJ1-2	AWRKRSRNYGYT
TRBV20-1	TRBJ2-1	SGLIYNEQF
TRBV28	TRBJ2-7	ASRRGLARPYEQY
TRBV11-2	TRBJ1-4	ASSLERTANEKLF
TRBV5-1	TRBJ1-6	ASSLGLTGYNSPLH
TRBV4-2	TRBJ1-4	ASSPQNEKLF
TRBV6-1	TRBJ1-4	ASSQGTTNEKLF
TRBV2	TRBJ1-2	ASHWDGYGYT
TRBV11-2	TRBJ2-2	ASSLGTGWHTGELF
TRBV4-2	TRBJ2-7	ASSSGTGVVEQY
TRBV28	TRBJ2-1	ASSFASGNNEQF
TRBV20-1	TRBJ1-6	SARDSQGIGSPLH
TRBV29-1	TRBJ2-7	SVVAAGRGLAGYEQY
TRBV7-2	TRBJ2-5	ASSRGGLEY
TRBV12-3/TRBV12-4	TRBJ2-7	ASSPRPRGEQY
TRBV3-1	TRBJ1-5	ASSQDQLQPQH
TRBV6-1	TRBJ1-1	ASTEGVGDWGTEAF
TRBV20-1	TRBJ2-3	SSVGIGTSGYTDTQY
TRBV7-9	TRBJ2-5	ASSLDRGGGTQY
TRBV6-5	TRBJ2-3	ASSYFGSADTQY
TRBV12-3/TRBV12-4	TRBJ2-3	ASSLRVTGQDTQY
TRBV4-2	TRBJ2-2	ASSQGQGAGTGELF
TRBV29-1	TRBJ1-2	SVVTRDGANYGYT
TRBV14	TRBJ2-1	ASSHQSAGGPYNEQF
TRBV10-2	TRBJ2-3	ASSDFWIQGLKNTQY
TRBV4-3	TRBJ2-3	ASSQDPPRNSDPTDTQY
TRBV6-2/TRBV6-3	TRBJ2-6	ASSYSRDRIVSGANVLT
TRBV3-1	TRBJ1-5	ASSQWGGQPQH
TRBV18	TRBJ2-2	ASSPRRAGAGELF
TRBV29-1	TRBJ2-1	SVLYSSYNEQF
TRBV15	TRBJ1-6	VTSRTGSSPLH
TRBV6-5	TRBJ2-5	ASSYAGQGAMVTQY
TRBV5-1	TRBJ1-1	ASSPAGGWISMNTEAF
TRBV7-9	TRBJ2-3	ASSSQSTDTQY
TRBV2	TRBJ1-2	ASSPNFYGYT
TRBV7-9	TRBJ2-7	ASSLLPRAYEQY
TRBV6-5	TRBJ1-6	ASSYGGGSPLH
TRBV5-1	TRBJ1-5	ASSLDGTANQPQH
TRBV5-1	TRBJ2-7	ASSLVETGGYEQY
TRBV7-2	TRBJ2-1	ASSRDAGSSYNEQF
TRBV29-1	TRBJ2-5	SVVGGETQY
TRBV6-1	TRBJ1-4	ASSRTGRQEKLF
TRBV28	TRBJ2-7	ASIQGGRTGAYEQY
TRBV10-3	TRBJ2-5	AISGRGETQY
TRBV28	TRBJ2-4	ASSTQGLGKNIQY
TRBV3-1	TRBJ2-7	ASSPGLRYEQY
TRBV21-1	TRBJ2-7	ASKSTMGGENSYEQY
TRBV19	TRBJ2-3	ASSIDPAGVGDTQY
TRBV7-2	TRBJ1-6	ASSLGTNNSPLH
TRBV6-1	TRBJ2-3	ASSDGGQNTQY
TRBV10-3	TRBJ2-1	AISDLREDLGNEQF